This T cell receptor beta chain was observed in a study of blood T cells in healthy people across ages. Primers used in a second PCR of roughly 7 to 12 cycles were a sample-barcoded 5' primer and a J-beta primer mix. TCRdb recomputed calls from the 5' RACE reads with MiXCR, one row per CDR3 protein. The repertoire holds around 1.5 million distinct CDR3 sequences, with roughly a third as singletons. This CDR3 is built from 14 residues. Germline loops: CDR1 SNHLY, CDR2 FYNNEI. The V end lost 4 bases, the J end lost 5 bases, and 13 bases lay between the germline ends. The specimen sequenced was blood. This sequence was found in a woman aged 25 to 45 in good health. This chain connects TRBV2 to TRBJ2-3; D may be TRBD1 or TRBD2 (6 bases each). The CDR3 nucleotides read TGTGCCAGCAGTGGGACGGGGGCCATAGATACGCAGTATTTT. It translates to CASSGTGAIDTQYF. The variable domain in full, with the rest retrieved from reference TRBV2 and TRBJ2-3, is EPEVTQTPSHQVTQMGQEVILRCVPISNHLYFYWYRQILGQKVEFLVSFYNNEISEKSEIFDDQFSVERPDGSNFTLKIRSTKLEDSAMYFCASSGTGAIDTQYFGPGTRLTVL.